This entry describes one T cell receptor beta chain. Its specific antigen is unknown. The sample holds no much larger clone one base away, and base qualities are not on file. Enrolling through a virtual design, the prospective study's participants ranged in age from roughly 18 to 89 years and lived across some 23 United States geographic areas. In the prospective study, cohorts were assigned on the basis of participant-reported clinical history obtained from a screening survey and a study questionnaire. Recovered participants in ImmuneRACE Cohort 3 were defined as having two consecutive negative NP/OP PCR tests, clearance from a healthcare professional, or resolution of symptoms. Each participant in the prospective study had whole blood, serum and a nasopharyngeal or oropharyngeal swab collected by mobile phlebotomists. Additional blood draws and questionnaires over a 2-month period could optionally be provided by prospective study participants. Before DNA extraction, blood samples from the prospective study were shipped at room temperature or frozen.

The sample belongs to a study of blood T cell repertoires in COVID-19 (TCRdb year 2020). Context from the whole study: Collaborator samples came from the United States, Italy and Spain and covered acute and convalescent phases of COVID-19. The material from the prospective study consisted of cDNA or gDNA derived from T cells, B-cell-depleted T cells, or PBMCs. Subjects who had been exposed to COVID-19, were actively infected with it, or had recovered from it provided the deeply sampled blood TCRbeta repertoires that made up the dataset. The repertoires were made available in a free public database intended to serve as a resource for research on the immune response to SARS-CoV-2. Samples were obtained from the ongoing ImmuneRACE study (first 160 participants) and from over a thousand subjects provided by 6 global collaborators. Sample metadata almost always included a de-identified subject ID, COVID-19 status, age in years and sex. Where HLA class I and class II types were available, the types were taken from metadata supplied by the sample provider, not from assay-based typing. Here is what the overall study found, with its caveats: The quantity of clinical and demographic metadata differed by source and by participant and was supplied without curation.

V is cut by 5 bases and J by 10 bases, and the space between the germline ends is 18 bases. From the germline V gene (reference sequence), CDR1 is GTSNPN and CDR2 is SVGIG. From the cysteine through the phenylalanine, the CDR3 covers 13 amino acids. Of the read, only the CDR3 DNA is kept; its 39 bases are in frame from base 1. The immunoSEQ Assay, a bias-controlled multiplex PCR, was used to amplify TCRbeta CDR3 regions from genomic DNA. Per the original workflow: The number of nucleated cells in each sample was estimated from the amplification of reference gene primers within the assay. Sequence reads were collapsed and filtered to measure the absolute abundance of every unique TCRbeta CDR3 rearrangement. For each sample, productive Simpson clonality was calculated by taking the square root of Simpson's diversity index across productive rearrangements. TCRdb took this table from immuneACCESS and kept in-frame rearrangements with V and J called. Such tables lack part of the clones; where checked against another copy, unresolved V genes explain under half of the gap, and the rest is unexplained. V, J and clone size are taken as reported in that table, and D and trimming were inferred from the DNA itself. The sample records around 200,000 clones, less than 85% of which are singletons. Roughly 20% of the sample belongs to the ten largest clones.

In this chain, TRBV30 is recombined with TRBJ1-3; the D gene is perhaps TRBD1, on 6 matching bases. Sequenced input: PBMCs or T cells enriched from blood (not recorded which). The TCR originated in a man aged 35 to 55 who had recovered from COVID-19. The nucleotides are TGTGCCTGGCCCCTAGTGGTAGGGGGAACCATATATTTT. Its product reads: CAWPLVVGGTIYF.